The 13 T cell receptor beta chains presented below share a single source sample, sequenced in a study of T-cell reconstitution after alpha-beta-depleted transplantation in children. For TCRbeta, the library was prepared with unique molecular identifiers. One entry per CDR3 protein, called by TCRdb with MiXCR from the PCR reads. The data hold some 340,000 distinct CDR3 sequences, with 10% observed a single time. Sequenced here: PBMCs from the stem cell graft donor, sampled from the stem cell graft. Receptor source: a human donor who donated a stem cell graft to a child with acute lymphoblastic leukemia.

This clonotype has just a few counts. J is TRBJ2-5 and V is TRBV24-1; the match to TRBD1 covers 7 bases. From germline, CDR1 is KGHDR and CDR2 SFDVKD. CDR3 length: 19 amino acids. Losses at the gene ends were 2 bases for V and 0 bases for J; bases not matched to a gene: 14. As DNA, the CDR3 is TGTGCCACCAGTGATTCCAAATTACCGGGACAGACGTACCAAGAGACCCAGTACTTC. Protein sequence: CATSDSKLPGQTYQETQYF.

The J gene is TRBJ2-7, the V gene TRBV7-9, with a weak D call TRBD2 (5 bases). The V and J ends lost 2 bases and 5 bases respectively, with 10 bases between them. CDR1 and CDR2 from the germline V gene are SEHNR and FQNEAQ (reference sequence). The CDR3 contains 13 residues. CDR3 sequence (DNA): TGTGCCAGCAGCTTATTAGCGTCGAACGAGCAGTACTTC. Residues: CASSLLASNEQYF.

The chain uses TRBV4-3 and TRBJ1-6; tentative D call: TRBD1 (6 bases). With 0 bases removed from V and 4 bases from J, the gap between germline ends came to 16 bases. CDR1 LGHNA and CDR2 YSLEER come from the germline V gene. CDR3 length equals 18 residues. The DNA for the CDR3 is TGCGCCAGCAGCCAAGATGGGCCGGGGGCGCGGTATAATTCACCCCTCCACTTT. It translates to CASSQDGPGARYNSPLHF.

The sample holds one count of this clonotype. This may stem from a read error, because a much larger clone lies one nucleotide away. V is TRBV20-1 and J is TRBJ2-5; 14 bases line up with TRBD2. This CDR3 contains 15 residues. In germline, CDR1 is DFQATT, CDR2 SNEGSKA (reference sequence). J gave up 6 bases and V 5 bases, and 8 bases lay outside the gene matches. CDR3 in amino acids: CSAPGTSGRGQTQYF. The CDR3 DNA follows: TGCAGTGCTCCTGGGACTAGCGGGAGAGGGCAGACCCAGTACTTC.

This chain joins TRBV9 and TRBJ2-5, with D possibly matching TRBD1 (6 bases). This CDR3 spans 16 amino acids. The ends were cut back, 3 bases at V and 4 bases at J, with 19 bases in the middle. Germline assignment: CDR1 SGDLS and CDR2 YYNGEE. The CDR3: CASSAQGYGLGETQYF. CDR3 nucleotides: TGTGCCAGCAGCGCACAGGGTTACGGATTAGGAGAGACCCAGTACTTC.

This clonotype was counted only a few times. The gene calls are TRBV29-1 and TRBJ2-1; D possibly matches TRBD1 or TRBD2 (5 bases each). Germline CDR1 and CDR2: SQVTM and ANQGSEA. This CDR3 contains 15 residues. V was pared by 3 bases and J by 5 bases, with 17 bases between. In DNA form, the CDR3 reads TGCAGCGTTGATACCCGGGGACGGATACACAATGAGCAGTTCTTC. Protein product: CSVDTRGRIHNEQFF.

The rearrangement uses TRBV5-1 and TRBJ2-2, with D possibly TRBD1 on 6 matching bases. The CDR3 totals 16 residues. Trimming shortened V by 4 bases and J by 1 base, and 14 bases separated the two germline ends. The germline gives CDR1 SGHRS, CDR2 YFSETQ. CDR3 sequence: CASSLHTGRNTGELFF. The DNA for the CDR3 is TGCGCCAGCAGCCTTCACACAGGGCGGAACACCGGGGAGCTGTTTTTT.

This clonotype showed up just a few times. The rearrangement links TRBV4-2 to TRBJ2-7; 9 bases are a match to TRBD2. V lost 0 bases, J lost 5 bases, and 8 bases stayed unmatched. Germline CDR1 and CDR2: LGHNA and YNFKEQ. The CDR3 spans 16 residues. The CDR3 DNA follows: TGTGCCAGCAGCCAAGATACGGCGGGAGGGCCGCACGAGCAGTACTTC. Its protein product is CASSQDTAGGPHEQYF.

This clonotype has ten or more counts. The chain has TRBV15 and TRBJ2-5; a weak D match, TRBD2 (6 bases). The CDR3 is made up of 16 amino acids. CDR1 is LNHNV, CDR2 YYDKDF, per germline (reference sequence). Trimming removed 0 bases from V and 4 bases from J, with 15 bases in between. CDR3 loop: CATSRDRWRGSETQYF. The CDR3 nucleotides are TGTGCCACCAGCAGAGATAGGTGGCGGGGTTCAGAGACCCAGTACTTC. Filled out from reference TRBV15 and TRBJ2-5, the complete variable domain reads DAMVIQNPRYQVTQFGKPVTLSCSQTLNHNVMYWYQQKSSQAPKLLFHYYDKDFNNEADTPDNFQSRRPNTSFCFLDIRSPGLGDTAMYLCATSRDRWRGSETQYFGPGTRLLVL.

The chain has TRBV6-5 and TRBJ1-6, with TRBD1 matching over 9 bases. The CDR3 spans 17 residues. Germline V gene data show CDR1 as MNHEY and CDR2 as SVGAGI. The ends lost 0 bases at V and 6 bases at J; junction bases unmatched: 6. The CDR3, as DNA: TGTGCCAGCAGTTACTCCGGGACAGGGAGTAGTAATTCACCCCTCCACTTT. This encodes CASSYSGTGSSNSPLHF.

The rearrangement joins TRBV5-1 to TRBJ2-5; no reliable D call. The V gene's germline CDR1 is SGHRS and CDR2 YFSETQ. Trimming pared 5 bases from V and 5 bases from J, leaving 7 bases between. The CDR3 covers 11 residues. The DNA of the CDR3 is TGCGCCAGCAGTTCGATGGAGACCCAGTACTTC. Translation: CASSSMETQYF.

This clonotype was recorded many times. The rearrangement uses TRBV6-2 or TRBV6-3 and TRBJ1-5, with D possibly being TRBD1 (5 bases). The CDR3 is made up of 15 amino acids. Deletions cut 6 bases from V and 0 bases from J, with 12 bases between. Germline CDR1 is MNHEY and CDR2 is SVGEGT. The DNA of the CDR3 is TGTGCCAGCAGCCGCGGGGGTTATAGCAATCAGCCCCAGCATTTT. This encodes CASSRGGYSNQPQHF.

The genes are TRBV6-2 or TRBV6-3 and TRBJ2-3, with a possible D match to TRBD2 (6 bases). V lost 8 bases and J 3 bases, leaving 18 bases between the germline ends. The CDR3 has 15 residues. Looked up from germline, CDR1 is MNHEY and CDR2 is SVGEGT. The CDR3 region is CASPVQRAPTDTQYF. The CDR3 DNA is TGTGCCAGCCCAGTCCAGCGGGCGCCGACAGATACGCAGTATTTT.